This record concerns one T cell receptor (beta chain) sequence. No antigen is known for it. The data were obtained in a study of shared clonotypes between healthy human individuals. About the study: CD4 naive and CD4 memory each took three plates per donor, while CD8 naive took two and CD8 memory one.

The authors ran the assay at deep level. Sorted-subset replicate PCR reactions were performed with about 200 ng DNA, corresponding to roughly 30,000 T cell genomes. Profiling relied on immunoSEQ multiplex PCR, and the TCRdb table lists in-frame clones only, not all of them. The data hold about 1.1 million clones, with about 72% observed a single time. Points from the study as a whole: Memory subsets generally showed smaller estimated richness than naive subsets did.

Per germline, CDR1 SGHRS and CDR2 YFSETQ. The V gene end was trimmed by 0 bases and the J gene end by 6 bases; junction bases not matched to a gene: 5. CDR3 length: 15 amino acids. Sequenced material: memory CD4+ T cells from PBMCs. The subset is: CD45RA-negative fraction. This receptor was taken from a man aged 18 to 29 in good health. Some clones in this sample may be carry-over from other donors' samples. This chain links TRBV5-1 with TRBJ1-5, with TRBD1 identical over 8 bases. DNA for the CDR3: TGCGCCAGCAGCTTGGACGGACAGGGTGTTCAGCCCCAGCATTTT. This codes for CASSLDGQGVQPQHF.